The sequence of this T cell receptor beta chain was determined in a study of blood T cells in healthy people across ages. For the second PCR, which ran for 7 to 11 cycles, a sample-barcoded 5' primer and a J-beta primer mix were used. A template-switch adaptor that had 12 random nucleotides put a tag on each cDNA molecule. TCRdb recomputed calls from the 5' RACE reads with MiXCR, one row per CDR3 protein. The table has around 1,000,000 distinct CDR3 sequences, almost 25% seen once. This clonotype appeared a few times. The sample was also reused in another study, on T cells of mothers and their children. This second study notes: The donor cohort consisted of three healthy Caucasian mothers and their six children. Sequencing got over 9 million TCR beta CDR3 reads from each mother and roughly 2.7 million from each child.

The receptor was isolated from a girl aged 2-9 years in good health. The sample comprised blood.

Here the CDR3 reads CASSQDGRGEGETQYF. The CDR3 DNA is TGTGCCAGCAGCCAAGATGGAAGGGGCGAGGGAGAGACCCAGTACTTC. The chain uses TRBV3-1 and TRBJ2-5; D assignment may be TRBD1 or TRBD2 (5 bases each). This CDR3 comprises 16 residues. The V and J ends lost 0 bases and 4 bases respectively, with 15 bases between them. Germline V gene data show CDR1 as LGHDT and CDR2 as YNNKEL (reference sequence).